These 20 T cell receptor beta chains came from one sample sequenced in a study of CD8+ T cells in alopecia areata. RNA was extracted and reverse transcribed into cDNA as the sequencing template. Using immunoSEQ multiplex PCR, the repertoire was profiled, and TCRdb retains in-frame clones only, with some absent. This sample has fewer than 110,000 clones; roughly 50% occur once, and the top ten carry about 8.8%. The sample was CD4+ T cells sorted from blood. Source of these receptors: a human donor in good health.

The chain couples TRBV18 to TRBJ2-6; D is undetermined. From germline, CDR1 is KGHSH and CDR2 LQKENI. This CDR3 comprises 14 residues. The V end was cut by 4 bases, the J end by 1 base, with 5 bases between. CDR3 bases: TGTGCCAGCTCACAGGCGTCTGGGGCCAACGTCCTGACTTTC. It yields the protein CASSQASGANVLTF. Combining the CDR3 with reference TRBV18 and TRBJ2-6 gives the whole variable domain NAGVMQNPRHLVRRRGQEARLRCSPMKGHSHVYWYRQLPEEGLKFMVYLQKENIIDESGMPKERFSAEFPKEGPSILRIQQVVRGDSAAYFCASSQASGANVLTFGAGSRLTVL.

This CDR3 reads CATYLVNYGYTF. DNA for the CDR3: TGTGCCACCTACTTGGTAAACTATGGCTACACCTTC. The V call is TRBV28, the J call TRBJ1-2; D gene ambiguous. The germline gives CDR1 MDHEN, CDR2 SYDVKM. V shed 10 bases and J shed 2 bases, with 11 bases lying between them. The CDR3 is 12 residues long.

This clone turned up a few times. The chain employs TRBV10-3 and TRBJ2-7; 9 bases align to TRBD1. The CDR3 runs 14 residues. J was trimmed by 3 bases and V by 6 bases; bases with no gene match: 6. The germline V gene has CDR1 ENHRY and CDR2 SYGVKD. The DNA for the CDR3 is TGTGCCATCAGCCGGACAGGGGAAGGCTACGAGCAGTACTTC. As protein: CAISRTGEGYEQYF.

This chain uses TRBV30 with TRBJ1-2; D not resolved. The germline V gene encodes CDR1 GTSNPN and CDR2 SVGIG (reference sequence). This CDR3 has 12 amino acids. Trimming shortened V by 1 base and J by 4 bases, and 7 bases separated the two germline ends. The CDR3 bases are TGTGCCTGGAGTGGCGGGCCCTATGGCTACACCTTC. Translating it yields CAWSGGPYGYTF.

This sequence joins TRBV19 and TRBJ1-2; no firm D call. The CDR3 has 14 amino acids. Trimming pared 7 bases from V and 4 bases from J, leaving 16 bases between. The germline V gene encodes CDR1 LNHDA and CDR2 SQIVND (reference sequence). This CDR3 reads CASKRERFGYGYTF. The CDR3 DNA sequence: TGTGCCAGTAAAAGGGAGCGGTTTGGCTATGGCTACACCTTC.

The chain carries TRBV5-1 and TRBJ2-2; D possibly corresponds to TRBD1 (5 bases). Trimming pared 0 bases from V and 4 bases from J, leaving 10 bases between. The germline V gene has CDR1 SGHRS and CDR2 YFSETQ. This CDR3 contains 15 residues. CDR3 nucleotide sequence: TGCGCCAGCAGCTTGGATTGGGGCCGCACCGGGGAGCTGTTTTTT. Translating gives CASSLDWGRTGELFF.

In its sample, this clone was seen a few times. At one end the junction does not follow the germline gene, possibly because of a read error. Distinct nucleotide sequences in the sample also encode this CDR3. The chain carries TRBV5-1 and TRBJ2-5, with 14 bases fitting TRBD2. Germline loops: CDR1 SGHRS, CDR2 YFSETQ. This CDR3 has 16 residues. The CDR3 sequence: CASSLGLAGAQETQYF. DNA of the CDR3: TGTGCCAGCAGCTTGGGACTAGCGGGGGCCCAAGAGACCCAGTACTTC. Combining the CDR3 with reference TRBV5-1 and TRBJ2-5 gives the whole variable domain KAGVTQTPRYLIKTRGQQVTLSCSPISGHRSVSWYQQTPGQGLQFLFEYFSETQRNKGNFPGRFSGRQFSNSRSEMNVSTLELGDSALYLCASSLGLAGAQETQYFGPGTRLLVL.

V usage is TRBV29-1 and J usage is TRBJ1-1; D is undetermined. CDR3 length: 17 amino acids. V was cut by 6 bases and J by 1 base, with 24 bases left in between. Germline V gives CDR1 SQVTM, CDR2 ANQGSEA. The CDR3 DNA sequence: TGCAGCGTCCGACGGGGTGGTGGTCCACCACAGAACACTGAAGCTTTCTTT. This sequence encodes CSVRRGGGPPQNTEAFF.

This chain uses TRBV9 with TRBJ2-3; possibly TRBD2 for D (6 bases). CDR1 and CDR2 (germline): SGDLS, YYNGEE. Trimming stripped 0 bases from V and 2 bases from J, with 13 bases between. The CDR3 has 16 amino acids. CDR3 in DNA: TGTGCCAGCAGCGTAGGAGTTAGCGGATACACAGATACGCAGTATTTT. This codes for CASSVGVSGYTDTQYF. The complete variable domain, with remaining parts taken from reference TRBV9 and TRBJ2-3, reads DSGVTQTPKHLITATGQRVTLRCSPRSGDLSVYWYQQSLDQGLQFLIQYYNGEERAKGNILERFSAQQFPDLHSELNLSSLELGDSALYFCASSVGVSGYTDTQYFGPGTRLTVL.

The chain couples TRBV29-1 to TRBJ2-7; TRBD2 agrees at 7 bases. The CDR3 contains 13 residues. Trimming at V came to 6 bases and at J to 7 bases, leaving 12 bases not matched to a gene. Germline-derived CDR1 and CDR2 are SQVTM and ANQGSEA. CDR3 amino acids: CSVPVSTGGEQYF. The CDR3 DNA sequence: TGCAGCGTCCCTGTGAGTACGGGGGGTGAGCAGTACTTC.

This chain links TRBV9 with TRBJ2-3, with D maybe TRBD1 (5 bases). The CDR3 sequence is 15 residues long. Trimming shortened V by 4 bases and J by 1 base, and 13 bases separated the two germline ends. Germline CDR1 is SGDLS and CDR2 is YYNGEE. CDR3 loop: CASSRTQGGTDTQYF. The CDR3 nucleotides are TGTGCCAGCAGCCGGACCCAAGGGGGCACAGATACGCAGTATTTT.

The gene calls are TRBV4-2 and TRBJ1-4; D is uncertain. The CDR3 runs to 16 residues. V dropped 0 bases and J dropped 1 base, with 9 bases sitting between them. Germline V gene sequence: CDR1 LGHNA, CDR2 YNFKEQ. The CDR3 spells CASSQDPTRTNEKLFF. The CDR3 bases are TGTGCCAGCAGCCAAGATCCGACGAGAACTAATGAAAAACTGTTTTTT.

The gene calls are TRBV6-5 and TRBJ1-2; D is unclear. The germline CDR1 and CDR2 sequences are MNHEY and SVGAGI. Trimming took off 7 bases at V and 6 bases at J, with 21 bases between the two ends. There are 15 residues in the CDR3. CDR3 nucleotides: TGTGCCAGCATAGGTTTTCGAGGGAGCGACGATGGCTACACCTTC. Its protein product is CASIGFRGSDDGYTF.

The chain has TRBV6-5 and TRBJ2-3; possible D gene TRBD2, 5 bases. The V and J ends lost 0 bases and 4 bases respectively, with 8 bases between them. The V gene's germline CDR1 is MNHEY and CDR2 SVGAGI. The CDR3 runs to 14 residues. CDR3 bases: TGTGCCAGCAGTTACTCGGAGGTGGCAGATACGCAGTATTTT. It translates to CASSYSEVADTQYF.

The chain links TRBV5-1 to TRBJ2-1; D perhaps matches TRBD1 (6 bases). CDR3 length: 15 residues. Germline CDR1 reads SGHRS; CDR2 reads YFSETQ. Trimming shortened V by 0 bases and J by 3 bases, and 10 bases separated the two germline ends. DNA of the CDR3: TGCGCCAGCAGCTTGGTTGGGGGCGGCTACAATGAGCAGTTCTTC. Its protein is CASSLVGGGYNEQFF.

The chain combines TRBV7-2 with TRBJ2-5; the D call may be TRBD1 or TRBD2 (5 bases each). Germline V gives CDR1 SGHTA, CDR2 FQGNSA. V was trimmed by 2 bases and J by 5 bases, leaving 12 bases between them. The CDR3 has 14 residues. The DNA for the CDR3 is TGTGCCAGCAGCTTAAAACTAGGGGCGGAGACCCAGTACTTC. Encoded protein: CASSLKLGAETQYF.

This rearrangement joins TRBV4-1 to TRBJ1-2; a possible D gene is TRBD1 (5 bases). This CDR3 is 14 amino acids long. Between the trimmed V and J ends, which lost 1 base and 1 base, there was a span of 7 bases. CDR1 is MGHRA, CDR2 YSYEKL, per germline. The CDR3 is CASSQAGINYGYTF. As DNA, the CDR3 is TGCGCCAGCAGCCAAGCAGGGATTAACTATGGCTACACCTTC.

The genes are TRBV6-6 and TRBJ2-7; no definite D call. The CDR3 consists of 14 residues. V shed 6 bases and J shed 6 bases, with 18 bases lying between them. Germline values: CDR1 MNHNY, CDR2 SVGAGI (reference sequence). The CDR3, as DNA: TGTGCCAGCAGCGAACCGGGTCTCCTTGGCGAGCAGTACTTC. As protein: CASSEPGLLGEQYF.

A few counts support this clone. J is TRBJ1-2 and V is TRBV10-3; 7 bases line up with TRBD1. The germline CDR1 and CDR2 sequences are ENHRY and SYGVKD. With V trimmed by 6 bases and J by 8 bases, 15 bases remained unmatched. The CDR3 runs to 15 residues. The CDR3 loop is CAISRTLTGEGGYTF. In DNA, the CDR3 is TGTGCCATCAGCCGGACTCTAACAGGGGAGGGCGGCTACACCTTC.

The rearrangement joins TRBV30 to TRBJ1-5; D gene unclear. CDR3 length: 13 residues. V dropped 1 base and J dropped 5 bases, with 9 bases sitting between them. Per the germline V gene, CDR1 is GTSNPN and CDR2 is SVGIG (reference sequence). The CDR3: CAWSELDDQPQHF. The DNA of the CDR3 is TGTGCCTGGAGTGAGCTTGACGATCAGCCCCAGCATTTT.